The clone carrying this T cell receptor (beta chain) was recorded once. Its specificity is not known. Germline CDR1 reads MNHNS; CDR2 reads SASEGT. Trimming pared 2 bases from V and 4 bases from J, leaving 11 bases between. The CDR3 spans 14 residues. It was CD45RO-negative cells, positively selected for CCR7, that made up naive CD8 cells, with terminally differentiated effector memory CD45RA+ cells excluded. The data originate from a study of shared clonotypes between healthy human individuals. General study points: It was the few donors that limited the genetic and exposure-history diversity represented.

Authors' processing steps: Filtering differed for immunoSEQ, which gave only junction sequences without quality scores. Libraries were prepared by immunoSEQ multiplex PCR; TCRdb keeps only in-frame clonotypes and omits some of them. That table supplies the V and J calls and clone size; D and trimming were determined from the DNA. This table holds around 700,000 clones, about 90% found once. This chain joins TRBV6-1 and TRBJ1-2; D remains unclear. The sample consisted of naive CD8+ T cells sorted from blood. This clonotype originated in a man aged 25-40 years in good health. CDR3 region: CASSELGVAYGYTF. The DNA for the CDR3 is TGTGCCAGCAGTGAACTCGGGGTCGCCTATGGCTACACCTTC.